A single sample gave rise to the 9 T cell receptor beta chains below, sequenced in a study of T cells in localized non-small cell lung cancer. Here immunoSEQ multiplex PCR was the method, and the copy in TCRdb shows in-frame clones only, minus some. This sample yields tens of thousands of clones, of which around 89% are seen a single time; roughly 20% belongs to the top ten. The sequenced sample was peripheral blood, obtained before any cancer treatment. The receptors stem from a woman aged 35 to 75 with stage I squamous cell lung carcinoma.

This clone was recorded once. The chain recombines TRBV5-5 with TRBJ1-5; D not resolved. This CDR3 spans 14 amino acids. The germline gives CDR1 SGHKS, CDR2 YYEKEE (reference sequence). Trimming stripped 2 bases from V and 2 bases from J, with 8 bases between. The CDR3 DNA is TGTGCCAGCAGCTTTGCGGGAGGCAATCAGCCCCAGCATTTT. Its protein product is CASSFAGGNQPQHF.

V and J are TRBV11-2 and TRBJ1-1; the D is unclear. V was shortened by 2 bases and J by 0 bases, with 10 bases between the two germline ends. Germline-derived CDR1 and CDR2 are SGHAT and FQNNGV. CDR3 length equals 15 residues. CDR3 sequence: CASSLIPPMNTEAFF. In nucleotides, the CDR3 is TGTGCCAGCAGCTTAATACCTCCTATGAACACTGAAGCTTTCTTT.

The DNA for the CDR3 is TGTGCCAGCAGCTTGGCGGACGGCGAGACCCAGTACTTC. Protein sequence: CASSLADGETQYF. This chain uses TRBV5-6 with TRBJ2-5; D remains ambiguous. CDR1 and CDR2 from the germline V gene are SGHDT and YYEEEE. V lost 0 bases and J 5 bases, leaving 8 bases between the germline ends. The length of the CDR3 is 13 residues.

This clone was counted once. The J gene is TRBJ1-4, the V gene TRBV6-5; no clear D. This CDR3 is built from 12 residues. Trimming took off 2 bases at V and 9 bases at J, with 7 bases between the two ends. In germline, CDR1 is MNHEY, CDR2 SVGAGI. CDR3 DNA sequence: TGTGCCAGCAGTTACCACGAGAAAAAACTGTTTTTT. It codes for CASSYHEKKLFF.

The rearrangement joins TRBV5-1 to TRBJ2-2, with D possibly being TRBD2 (5 bases). Trimming removed 4 bases from V and 6 bases from J, with 16 bases in between. CDR3 length: 15 amino acids. The germline CDR1 and CDR2 sequences are SGHRS and YFSETQ. The CDR3 nucleotides read TGCGCCAGCAGCGCACCCTTAGGAGGAGCCGGGGAGCTGTTTTTT. Its protein product is CASSAPLGGAGELFF.

The J gene is TRBJ2-5, the V gene TRBV5-1; unclear D gene. Trimming shortened V by 2 bases and J by 5 bases, and 10 bases separated the two germline ends. The CDR3 has 13 residues. Germline-derived CDR1 and CDR2 are SGHRS and YFSETQ. The CDR3 reads CASSFQSHETQYF. In nucleotides, the CDR3 is TGCGCCAGCAGCTTTCAGTCCCATGAGACCCAGTACTTC. Variable domain in full (rest from reference TRBV5-1 and TRBJ2-5): KAGVTQTPRYLIKTRGQQVTLSCSPISGHRSVSWYQQTPGQGLQFLFEYFSETQRNKGNFPGRFSGRQFSNSRSEMNVSTLELGDSALYLCASSFQSHETQYFGPGTRLLVL.

V and J are TRBV19 and TRBJ2-1; a possible D gene is TRBD2 (6 bases). Per the germline V gene, CDR1 is LNHDA and CDR2 is SQIVND (reference sequence). The CDR3 spans 15 residues. V shed 3 bases and J shed 5 bases, with 14 bases lying between them. The CDR3 bases are TGTGCCAGTAGTATGGTGGGACTTACTAACAATGAGCAGTTCTTC. It yields the protein CASSMVGLTNNEQFF.

This clone has only one observation. The chain recombines TRBV5-6 with TRBJ2-5; D not certain. The CDR3 contains 14 residues. Trimming removed 1 base from V and 6 bases from J, with 13 bases in between. Per germline, CDR1 SGHDT and CDR2 YYEEEE. The CDR3 loop reads CASSLKAPSQTQYF. The CDR3 bases are TGTGCCAGCAGCTTGAAGGCTCCTTCCCAGACCCAGTACTTC.

The chain joins TRBV6-1 to TRBJ1-5; 7 bases fit TRBD1. This CDR3 comprises 14 residues. CDR1 is MNHNS and CDR2 is SASEGT in the germline V gene. J gave up 7 bases and V 4 bases, and 7 bases lay outside the gene matches. As DNA, the CDR3 is TGTGCCAGCAGTGTACGACAGGGTACCCAGCCCCAGCATTTT. Translation gives CASSVRQGTQPQHF.